This T cell receptor (beta chain) was recorded in a study of shared clonotypes between healthy human individuals. Original data processing: ImmunoSEQ yielded junction-only sequences lacking quality scores, so filtering differed. Assay used: immunoSEQ multiplex PCR; TCRdb lists only in-frame clones, some missing. The DNA gave D and trimming, while V, J and clone size come from that table. Among 950,000 to 1,100,000 clones listed, around 74% were seen once. Sequenced input: memory CD4+ T cells sorted from blood. Subset defined: CD45RA-negative fraction. This TCR derives from a man younger than 35 in good health.

This CDR3 is CASSPASNQPQHF. DNA of the CDR3: TGTGCCAGCAGCCCAGCTAGCAATCAGCCCCAGCATTTT. This chain connects TRBV7-2 to TRBJ1-5; the D is unclear. Germline V gives CDR1 SGHTA, CDR2 FQGNSA. Trimming removed 5 bases at V and 0 bases at J, with 5 bases between. This CDR3 is 13 amino acids long.